Listed here are 5 T cell receptor beta chains from one sample, sequenced in a study of post-analysis software for immune sequencing data. General study findings and limits: Four to six TRBV segments were significantly more frequent in patients than in controls. TRBV5-6, TRBV5-1 and TRBV20-1 were among these segments.

TCR beta cDNA libraries had unique molecular identifiers. Each CDR3 protein gets one entry after TCRdb re-called the PCR reads with MiXCR. The table has 350,000 to 450,000 distinct CDR3 sequences, approximately 39% seen once. These receptors are not linked to any known antigen. Sequenced material: blood. The receptors come from a girl aged 2 to 9 with multiple sclerosis.

The chain combines TRBV11-2 with TRBJ2-1; 8 nucleotides align to TRBD1. Germline CDR1 reads SGHAT; CDR2 reads FQNNGV. This CDR3 has 16 amino acids. V lost 6 bases and J lost 10; bases outside the gene matches: 17. Here the CDR3 DNA reads TGTGCCAGCAGGCATCTAAAAGGACAGGGATGGCGCGAGCAGTTCTTC. Translation: CASRHLKGQGWREQFF. The variable domain in full, completed from reference TRBV11-2 and TRBJ2-1, reads EAGVAQSPRYKIIEKRQSVAFWCNPISGHATLYWYQQILGQGPKLLIQFQNNGVVDDSQLPKDRFSAERLKGVDSTLKIQPAKLEDSAVYLCASRHLKGQGWREQFFGPGTRLTVL.

V and J are TRBV3-1 and TRBJ2-3; D is perhaps TRBD2 (6 bases). The CDR3 totals 15 residues. V lost 1 base to trimming and J lost 4 bases, with 12 bases between them. Germline CDR1 reads LGHDT; CDR2 reads YNNKEL (reference sequence). The CDR3 DNA follows: TGTGCCAGCAGCCAAGTTGGGGGGATTTCAGATACGCAGTATTTT. This translates into CASSQVGGISDTQYF.

The chain links TRBV28 to TRBJ2-7, with D perhaps matching TRBD1 or TRBD2 (6 bases each). The DNA end is more similar to TRBJ2-5, so the J call may be wrong. The CDR3 consists of 12 residues. Germline CDR1 is MDHEN and CDR2 is SYDVKM. This CDR3 is CASTQGGETQYF. The CDR3, as DNA: TGTGCCAGCACTCAAGGGGGGGAGACCCAGTACTTC.

The rearrangement joins TRBV12-3 or TRBV12-4 to TRBJ2-2, with 7 nucleotides matching TRBD2. Losses at the gene ends were 5 bases for V and 6 bases for J; bases not matched to a gene: 6. The CDR3 loop spans 14 amino acids. CDR3 protein: CASSLGLVPGELFF. Written as DNA, the CDR3 is TGTGCCAGCAGTCTCGGACTAGTCCCCGGGGAGCTGTTTTTT.

This sequence joins TRBV30 and TRBJ2-7; 8 bases line up with TRBD2. The CDR3 covers 16 residues. Germline lookup yields CDR1 GTSNPN and CDR2 SVGIG (reference sequence). V lost 1 base, J lost 2 bases, and 10 bases stayed unmatched. DNA of the CDR3: TGTGCCTGGAGTGATCCCCTAGCGGGTGTTACCTACGAGCAGTACTTC. Protein sequence: CAWSDPLAGVTYEQYF.